This passage covers 5 T cell receptor beta chains from one sample sequenced in a study of CD8 T cells in Susac syndrome. When the RNA was reverse transcribed, random hexamers were used with an input of roughly 0.45 to 1 ug. One entry per CDR3 protein results from TCRdb running MiXCR on the immunoSEQ multiplex PCR reads. The sample shows about 280,000 distinct CDR3 sequences, around 83% of them seen only once. Material: CD8+ T cells from PBMCs. The receptors come from a human donor with multiple sclerosis.

This clonotype was recorded a few times. The chain employs TRBV27 and TRBJ2-7; 8 bases line up with TRBD1. Unmatched junction bases numbered 7, after V lost 6 bases and J lost 3 bases. CDR3 length: 14 residues. Germline CDR1 MNHEY, CDR2 SMNVEV (reference sequence). The CDR3 reads CASRPQGQGYEQYF. The CDR3 DNA reads as TGTGCCAGCAGGCCTCAAGGACAGGGCTACGAGCAGTACTTC.

The CDR3 bases are TGTGCCAGCAGCAAACCGGGACAGTGGCGCGAGACCCAGTACTTC. This translates into CASSKPGQWRETQYF. The gene calls are TRBV27 and TRBJ2-5, with TRBD1 matching 7 bases. The CDR3 is made up of 15 amino acids. J was trimmed by 5 bases and V by 6 bases; bases with no gene match: 12. Germline V gives CDR1 MNHEY, CDR2 SMNVEV (reference sequence).

The genes are TRBV19 and TRBJ1-2; a weak D match, TRBD1 (5 bases). Per the germline V gene, CDR1 is LNHDA and CDR2 is SQIVND (reference sequence). This CDR3 is built from 16 residues. V lost 3 bases and J 5 bases, leaving 19 bases between the germline ends. CDR3 sequence: CASSIGDVDRQYGYTF. The CDR3 region has the DNA TGTGCCAGTAGTATCGGTGACGTTGACAGACAGTATGGCTACACCTTC.

The sample holds a few counts of this clonotype. V gene TRBV20-1 combines with J gene TRBJ2-7, with 9 bases matching TRBD2. The germline gives CDR1 DFQATT, CDR2 SNEGSKA (reference sequence). The length of the CDR3 is 15 residues. The trim removed 0 bases at V and 3 bases at J, leaving 6 bases unmatched. The CDR3 DNA is TGCAGTGCTAGAGATCCGGGACTAGCATACTACGAGCAGTACTTC. Translation gives CSARDPGLAYYEQYF.

This chain uses TRBV10-1 with TRBJ2-2, with a possible D match to TRBD1 (5 bases). This CDR3 spans 13 amino acids. Germline CDR1 WNHNN, CDR2 SYGVQD (reference sequence). The V gene lost 4 bases and the J gene lost 6 bases, with 9 bases spanning the gap. CDR3 nucleotides: TGCGCCAGCAGTGGGAAAGGGGCCGGGGAGCTGTTTTTT. Its protein is CASSGKGAGELFF.